The 16 T cell receptor beta chains in this list originate from one sample, sequenced in a study of Graves' ophthalmopathy and Graves' hyperthyroidism (dated by TCRdb to the late 2010s). This sample was sequenced with an Illumina HiSeq 2000. For repertoire sequencing, the TCR beta CDR3 regions were amplified from RNA transcripts. HTBI primers and the Qiagen OneStep RT-PCR kit were used in a first-round RT-PCR, which was followed by a second-round multiplex PCR, size selection and purification. Clones were called with MiXCR by TCRdb after fastp trimmed the public reads at Q25, and only in-frame beta chains were retained. Identical CDR3 proteins give one entry, which carries the most common genes and DNA. This sample lists about 550,000 distinct CDR3 sequences; under 40% were detected once. The ten top clones hold about 4.6% of the sample. Input material: peripheral blood or thyroid tissue (not recorded which). These receptors were taken from an adult man with Graves' hyperthyroidism.

This clonotype has ten or more counts. The genes are TRBV6-5 and TRBJ2-7; 7 bases line up with TRBD1. The CDR3 spans 15 residues. Germline CDR1 is MNHEY and CDR2 is SVGAGI. J lost 6 bases, V lost 4 bases, and 12 bases had no gene match. The CDR3 region has the DNA TGTGCCAGCAGTTCCCTCGGACAGGCCGCCGGCGAGCAGTACTTC. This codes for CASSSLGQAAGEQYF.

Ten or more counts support this clonotype. The V gene is TRBV29-1, the J gene TRBJ1-4, with no clear D. V lost 5 bases to trimming and J lost 5 bases, with 12 bases between them. This CDR3 is 13 amino acids long. Per germline, CDR1 SQVTM and CDR2 ANQGSEA. CDR3 DNA: TGCAGCGTTTCTGAGGGTCAGAATGAAAAACTGTTTTTT. Protein: CSVSEGQNEKLFF.

This clonotype was seen a handful of times. V is TRBV5-1 and J is TRBJ1-5, with 10 bases identical to TRBD1. With 4 bases clipped from V and 4 bases from J, the junction kept 5 bases outside the gene matches. Germline V gene lookup returns CDR1 SGHRS and CDR2 YFSETQ. The CDR3 extends over 15 amino acids. The CDR3 reads CASSAGTGDNQPQHF. CDR3 in DNA: TGCGCCAGCAGCGCCGGGACAGGGGATAATCAGCCCCAGCATTTT.

Comment on this clonotype: An end of the junction does not agree with germline; a read error may underlie this. The CDR3 DNA is TGTGCCACCGCAGCCAGATATAATGGAAAACTGTTTTTT. This encodes CATAARYNGKLFF. The chain combines TRBV19 with TRBJ1-4; D unclear. The CDR3 runs 13 residues. CDR1 and CDR2 from the germline V gene are LNHDA and SQIVND (reference sequence).

As DNA, the CDR3 is TGTGCCAGCAGGGGCGACAGAAACCATCAGCCCCAGCATTTT. The encoded protein is CASRGDRNHQPQHF. The rearrangement uses TRBV12-3 or TRBV12-4 and TRBJ1-5, with D possibly matching TRBD1 (5 bases). The CDR3 length is 14 residues. Trimming shortened V by 6 bases and J by 5 bases, and 14 bases separated the two germline ends.

This clonotype has a count of ten or more. This chain connects TRBV20-1 to TRBJ2-7, with 7 bases lining up with TRBD1. The CDR3 has 13 residues. The ends lost 4 bases at V and 6 bases at J; junction bases unmatched: 9. The germline gives CDR1 DFQATT, CDR2 SNEGSKA (reference sequence). The CDR3 region is CSANRDSWREQYF. CDR3 bases: TGCAGTGCTAACCGGGACAGCTGGCGCGAGCAGTACTTC.

V usage is TRBV11-2 and J usage is TRBJ1-5; weak D call: TRBD1 (5 bases). Germline V gives CDR1 SGHAT, CDR2 FQNNGV. Between the trimmed V and J ends, which lost 1 base and 5 bases, there was a span of 9 bases. This CDR3 has 14 residues. The CDR3 sequence: CASSLGGSDQPQHF. The CDR3 DNA reads as TGTGCCAGCAGCTTAGGGGGGTCAGATCAGCCCCAGCATTTT.

This clonotype appeared a single time. One end of the junction does not line up with germline, which may come from a read error. This sequence joins TRBV12-3 or TRBV12-4 and TRBJ2-5, with unresolved D. This CDR3 is 15 amino acids long. The CDR3 DNA is TGTGCCAGCAGTTTTTTTCTAGGGATACAAGAGGCCCAGTACTTC. It specifies CASSFFLGIQEAQYF.

The chain joins TRBV5-1 to TRBJ1-4; TRBD1 aligns across 8 bases. J was trimmed by 5 bases and V by 4 bases; bases with no gene match: 4. Per the germline V gene, CDR1 is SGHRS and CDR2 is YFSETQ. This CDR3 is built from 14 residues. The chain's CDR3 is CASSGTGYNEKLFF. The CDR3 nucleotides read TGCGCCAGCAGCGGGACAGGTTACAATGAAAAACTGTTTTTT. Full variable domain (outside the CDR3, taken from reference TRBV5-1 and TRBJ1-4): KAGVTQTPRYLIKTRGQQVTLSCSPISGHRSVSWYQQTPGQGLQFLFEYFSETQRNKGNFPGRFSGRQFSNSRSEMNVSTLELGDSALYLCASSGTGYNEKLFFGSGTQLSVL.

Worth noting for this clonotype: Given a much more abundant clone one base away, this may be a read error. This chain connects TRBV12-3 or TRBV12-4 to TRBJ1-6; D may be TRBD1 (6 bases). V lost 5 bases to trimming and J lost 1 base, with 15 bases between them. The length of the CDR3 is 17 residues. Here the CDR3 DNA reads TGTGCCAGCAGTGTCAAACAGGGTGCGTCCTATAATTCACCCCTCCACTTT. Protein sequence: CASSVKQGASYNSPLHF.

This clonotype was found many times. The chain links TRBV12-3 or TRBV12-4 to TRBJ2-7; 7 bases line up with TRBD1. Unmatched junction bases numbered 8, after V lost 3 bases and J lost 3 bases. The CDR3 contains 15 residues. As DNA, the CDR3 is TGTGCCAGCAGTTTGGTCCTGGGACAGAACTACGAGCAGTACTTC. It yields the protein CASSLVLGQNYEQYF.

On this clonotype itself: Being one base from a much bigger clone, this may be a read error. The chain couples TRBV7-9 to TRBJ2-5; 8 bases are a match to TRBD1. The CDR3 has 16 residues. Looked up from germline, CDR1 is SEHNR and CDR2 is FQNEAQ (reference sequence). In DNA, the CDR3 is TGCGCCAGCAGCTCTCAGGGGGCGACGTCCCAAGGGACCCAGTACTTC. Encoded protein: CASSSQGATSQGTQYF.

This chain joins TRBV12-3 or TRBV12-4 and TRBJ2-3, with no clear D. The CDR3 extends over 15 amino acids. Trimming took 5 bases from V and 1 from J, leaving 13 bases between them. CDR3 sequence: CASSPSRVGTDTQYF. The CDR3, as DNA: TGTGCCAGCAGTCCTTCTAGGGTTGGCACAGATACGCAGTATTTT.

This clonotype occurred many times. The rearrangement uses TRBV11-3 and TRBJ1-5, with D unclear. The germline gives CDR1 SGHNT, CDR2 YENEEA. V was shortened by 4 bases and J by 9 bases, with 10 bases between the two germline ends. CDR3 length: 12 amino acids. The CDR3 loop reads CASSSPLGPQHF. In DNA form, the CDR3 reads TGTGCCAGCAGCTCCCCGCTTGGGCCCCAGCATTTT.

V gene TRBV29-1 combines with J gene TRBJ2-7; the match to TRBD1 covers 11 bases. Germline values: CDR1 SQVTM, CDR2 ANQGSEA. This CDR3 comprises 15 residues. J lost 2 bases, V lost 8 bases, and 11 bases had no gene match. The CDR3 spells CSSAPPGQGAYEQYF. As DNA, the CDR3 is TGCAGCAGTGCCCCCCCGGGACAGGGGGCCTACGAGCAGTACTTC.

The chain couples TRBV29-1 to TRBJ1-3; D is unresolved. This CDR3 is 8 amino acids long. Germline loops: CDR1 SQVTM, CDR2 ANQGSEA. V shed 5 bases and J shed 9 bases, with 2 bases lying between them. CDR3 sequence (DNA): TGCAGCGTTTTCACCATATATTTT. This gives the protein CSVFTIYF.